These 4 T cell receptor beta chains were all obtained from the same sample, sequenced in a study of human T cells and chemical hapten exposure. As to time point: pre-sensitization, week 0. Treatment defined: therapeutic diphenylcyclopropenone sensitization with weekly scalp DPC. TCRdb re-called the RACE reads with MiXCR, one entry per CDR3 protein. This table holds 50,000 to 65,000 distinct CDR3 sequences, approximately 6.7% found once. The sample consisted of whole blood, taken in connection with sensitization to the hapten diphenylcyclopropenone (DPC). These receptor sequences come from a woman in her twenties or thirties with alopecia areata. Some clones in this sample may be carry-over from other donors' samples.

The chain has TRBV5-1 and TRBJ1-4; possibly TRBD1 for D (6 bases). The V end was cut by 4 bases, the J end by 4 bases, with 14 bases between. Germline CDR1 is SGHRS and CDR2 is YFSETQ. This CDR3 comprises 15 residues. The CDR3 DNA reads TGCGCCAGCAGCACTTCACAGGGAGATAATGAAAAACTGTTTTTT. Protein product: CASSTSQGDNEKLFF. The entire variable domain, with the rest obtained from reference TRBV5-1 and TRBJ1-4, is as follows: KAGVTQTPRYLIKTRGQQVTLSCSPISGHRSVSWYQQTPGQGLQFLFEYFSETQRNKGNFPGRFSGRQFSNSRSEMNVSTLELGDSALYLCASSTSQGDNEKLFFGSGTQLSVL.

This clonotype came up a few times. The CDR3 DNA reads as TGTGCCAGTAGTATCCCACAATTTACGCAGTATTTT. Amino acid sequence: CASSIPQFTQYF. The chain joins TRBV19 to TRBJ2-3; D unresolved. V lost 3 bases to trimming and J lost 8 bases, with 9 bases between them. CDR1 LNHDA and CDR2 SQIVND come from the germline V gene (reference sequence). This CDR3 is built from 12 residues. Variable domain in full (rest from reference TRBV19 and TRBJ2-3): DGGITQSPKYLFRKEGQNVTLSCEQNLNHDAMYWYRQDPGQGLRLIYYSQIVNDFQKGDIAEGYSVSREKKESFPLTVTSAQKNPTAFYLCASSIPQFTQYFGPGTRLTVL.

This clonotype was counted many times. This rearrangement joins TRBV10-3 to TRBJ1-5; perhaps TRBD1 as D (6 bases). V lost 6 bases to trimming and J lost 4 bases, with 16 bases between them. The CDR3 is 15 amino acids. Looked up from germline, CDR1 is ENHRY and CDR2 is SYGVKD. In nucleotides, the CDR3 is TGTGCCATCAGCCCACAGGGTGGCGGGAATCAGCCCCAGCATTTT. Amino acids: CAISPQGGGNQPQHF.

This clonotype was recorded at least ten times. The chain's CDR3 is CSVAKVNYGYTF. Written as DNA, the CDR3 is TGCAGCGTAGCAAAAGTTAACTATGGCTACACCTTC. The V and J genes are TRBV29-1 and TRBJ1-2; D uncertain. The germline V and J ends were trimmed by 6 bases and 1 base, with 9 bases remaining between them. CDR1 SQVTM and CDR2 ANQGSEA come from the germline V gene. This CDR3 spans 12 amino acids.